This T cell receptor beta chain was sequenced for a study of OX40 agonist ivuxolimab in advanced cancers. Across the study: Three patients had partial responses: one hepatocellular carcinoma, two cutaneous melanoma.

Assay used: immunoSEQ multiplex PCR; TCRdb lists only in-frame clones, some missing. The top ten clones hold 5.5% to 7% of a sample with roughly 76,000 clones, around four fifths of them seen once. CDR3 length: 15 residues. The V segment lost 3 bases and the J segment 8 bases; nucleotides outside the gene matches: 9. Germline V gene lookup returns CDR1 SGHTA and CDR2 FQGNSA. Sequenced material: CD4+ or CD8+ T cells sorted from blood, taken in a trial of the OX40 agonist ivuxolimab. The receptor was derived from an adult with an advanced solid tumor such as melanoma, head and neck, liver or kidney cancer. V and J are TRBV7-2 and TRBJ1-4; 7 nucleotides agree with TRBD1. In DNA, the CDR3 is TGTGCCAGCAGCTTCCGGACAGGCGGGTCGGAAAAACTGTTTTTT. It specifies CASSFRTGGSEKLFF.